This TCR beta chain emerged from a study of blood T cell repertoires in COVID-19. Across the whole study: From T cells, B-cell-depleted T cells, or PBMCs came the material, which was cDNA or gDNA.

Per the original methods: For nucleated cells, counts were estimated from reference gene primer amplification. Assay: immunoSEQ multiplex PCR; the TCRdb copy retains only in-frame clones and omits some. V and J calls and clone size come straight from that table; D and trimming were deduced from the DNA. Of 200,000 to 250,000 clones listed, 88% were seen once; the top ten hold approximately 6%. Germline CDR1 SNHLY, CDR2 FYNNEI. The CDR3 is made up of 15 amino acids. Between the trimmed V and J ends, which lost 5 bases and 1 base, there was a span of 14 bases. Sequenced: peripheral blood. V usage is TRBV2 and J usage is TRBJ2-5; D is perhaps TRBD2 (5 bases). The clonotype was recovered from a woman in her twenties or thirties with COVID-19, enrolled during active disease. The CDR3, as DNA: TGTGCCAGCAGTAGAGAGGGTTGGGGCCAAGAGACCCAGTACTTC. Translation gives CASSREGWGQETQYF.